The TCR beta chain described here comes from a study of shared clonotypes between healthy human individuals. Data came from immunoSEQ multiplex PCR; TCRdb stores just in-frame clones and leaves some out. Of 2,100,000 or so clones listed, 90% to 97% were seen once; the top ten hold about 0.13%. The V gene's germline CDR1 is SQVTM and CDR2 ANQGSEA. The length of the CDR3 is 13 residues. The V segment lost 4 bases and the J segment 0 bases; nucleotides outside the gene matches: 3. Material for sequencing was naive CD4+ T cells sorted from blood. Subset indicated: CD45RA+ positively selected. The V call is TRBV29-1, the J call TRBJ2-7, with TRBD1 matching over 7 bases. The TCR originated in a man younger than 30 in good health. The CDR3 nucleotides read TGCAGCGTTGTAGGGACAGTCTCCTACGAGCAGTACTTC. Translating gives CSVVGTVSYEQYF.